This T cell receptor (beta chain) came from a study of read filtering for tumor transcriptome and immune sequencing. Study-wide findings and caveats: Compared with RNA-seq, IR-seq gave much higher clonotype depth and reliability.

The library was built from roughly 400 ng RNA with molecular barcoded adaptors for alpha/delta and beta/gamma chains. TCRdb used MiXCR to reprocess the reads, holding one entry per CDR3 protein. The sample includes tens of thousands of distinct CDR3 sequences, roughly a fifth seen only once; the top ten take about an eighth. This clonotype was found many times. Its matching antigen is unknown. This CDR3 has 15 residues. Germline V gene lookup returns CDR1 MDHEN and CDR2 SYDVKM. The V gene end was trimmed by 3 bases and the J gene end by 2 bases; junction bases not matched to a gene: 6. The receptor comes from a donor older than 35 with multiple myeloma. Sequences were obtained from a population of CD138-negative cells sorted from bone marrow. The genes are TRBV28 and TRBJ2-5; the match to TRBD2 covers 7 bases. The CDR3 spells CASSFSPGLQETQYF. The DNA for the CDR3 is TGTGCCAGCAGTTTCTCCCCGGGACTACAAGAGACCCAGTACTTC.